This TCR beta chain was identified during a study of T cell clones after liver transplantation. On the study more broadly: Samples came from ITN030ST, which attempted immunosuppression withdrawal within 2 years of liver transplantation.

Only in-frame clones appear in the TCRdb table, and some are missing; sequencing was by immunoSEQ multiplex PCR. The sample consists of roughly 50,000 clones, 70% to 85% of them appearing once. This CDR3 region has 16 residues. Losses at the gene ends were 0 bases for V and 1 base for J; bases not matched to a gene: 3. Germline CDR1 SGHTA, CDR2 FQGNSA. This clonotype was sampled from a human donor who received a liver transplant. This specimen consisted of CD4+ T cells from blood, obtained before liver transplant. The chain carries TRBV7-2 and TRBJ2-1; 7 nucleotides line up with TRBD2. The CDR3 loop reads CASSLALRGSYNEQFF. The CDR3 DNA reads TGTGCCAGCAGCTTAGCGCTGCGGGGGTCCTACAATGAGCAGTTCTTC.